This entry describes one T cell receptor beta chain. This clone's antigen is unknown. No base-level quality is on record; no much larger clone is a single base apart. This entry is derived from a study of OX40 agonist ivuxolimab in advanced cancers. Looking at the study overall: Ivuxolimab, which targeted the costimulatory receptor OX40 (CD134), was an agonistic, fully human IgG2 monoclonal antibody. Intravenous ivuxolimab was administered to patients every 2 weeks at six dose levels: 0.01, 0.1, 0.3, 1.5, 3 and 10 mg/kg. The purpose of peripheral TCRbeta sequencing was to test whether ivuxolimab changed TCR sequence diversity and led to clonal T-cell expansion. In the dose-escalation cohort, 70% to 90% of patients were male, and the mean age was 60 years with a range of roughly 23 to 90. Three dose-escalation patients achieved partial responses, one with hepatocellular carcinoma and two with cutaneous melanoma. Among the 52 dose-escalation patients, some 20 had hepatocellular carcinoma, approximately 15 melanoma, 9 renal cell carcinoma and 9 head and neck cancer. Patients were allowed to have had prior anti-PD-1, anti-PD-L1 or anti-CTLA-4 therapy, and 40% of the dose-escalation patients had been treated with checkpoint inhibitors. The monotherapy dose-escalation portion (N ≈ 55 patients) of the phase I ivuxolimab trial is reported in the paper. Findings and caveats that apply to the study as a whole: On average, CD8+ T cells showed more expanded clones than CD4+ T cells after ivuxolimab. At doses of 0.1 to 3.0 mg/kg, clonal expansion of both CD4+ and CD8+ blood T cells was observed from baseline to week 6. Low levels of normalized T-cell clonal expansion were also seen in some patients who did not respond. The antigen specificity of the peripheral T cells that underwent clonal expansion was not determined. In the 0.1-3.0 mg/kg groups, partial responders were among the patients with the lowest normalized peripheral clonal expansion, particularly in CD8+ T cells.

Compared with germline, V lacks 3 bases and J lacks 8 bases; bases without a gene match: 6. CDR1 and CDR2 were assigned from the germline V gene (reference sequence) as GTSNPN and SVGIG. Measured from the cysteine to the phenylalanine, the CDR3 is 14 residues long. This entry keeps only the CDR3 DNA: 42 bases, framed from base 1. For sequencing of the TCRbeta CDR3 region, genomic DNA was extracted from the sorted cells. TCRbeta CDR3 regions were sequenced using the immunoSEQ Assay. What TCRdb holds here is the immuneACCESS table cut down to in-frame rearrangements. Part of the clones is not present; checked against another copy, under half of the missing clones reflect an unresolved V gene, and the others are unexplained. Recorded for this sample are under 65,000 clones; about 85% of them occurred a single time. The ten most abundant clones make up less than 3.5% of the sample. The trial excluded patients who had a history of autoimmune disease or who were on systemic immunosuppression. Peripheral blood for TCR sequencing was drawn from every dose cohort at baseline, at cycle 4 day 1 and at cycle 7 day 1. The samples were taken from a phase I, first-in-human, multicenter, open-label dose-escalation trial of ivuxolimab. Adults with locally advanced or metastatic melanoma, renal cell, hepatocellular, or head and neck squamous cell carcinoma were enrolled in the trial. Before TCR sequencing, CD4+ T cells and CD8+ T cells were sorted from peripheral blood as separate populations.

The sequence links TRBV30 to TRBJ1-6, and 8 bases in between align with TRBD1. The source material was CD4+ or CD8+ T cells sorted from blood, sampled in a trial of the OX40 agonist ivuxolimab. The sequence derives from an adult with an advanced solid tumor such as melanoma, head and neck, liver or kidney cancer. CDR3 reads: CAWSGGQGDSPLHF. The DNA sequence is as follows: TGTGCCTGGAGCGGAGGACAGGGAGATTCACCCCTCCACTTT.